Here is one TCR beta chain with its context. The sample comes from a study of blood T cell repertoires in COVID-19. Germline V CDR1 and CDR2: DFQATT, SNEGSKA (reference sequence). The CDR3 runs to 9 residues. While infection was still active, Seattle patients were enrolled and then followed longitudinally. Generated by immunoSEQ multiplex PCR, the TCRdb table keeps only in-frame clones and is missing some. The table records about 230,000 clones, under 90% of them present only once. Sequencing was carried out using peripheral blood. The chain has TRBV20-1 and TRBJ1-2; TRBD1 aligns across 7 bases. This receptor was obtained from a man between 50 and 59 years old with COVID-19, enrolled during active disease. For the CDR3, the DNA is TGCAGGACAGGGTTTGGCTACACCTTC. This encodes CRTGFGYTF.